Listed here are 25 T cell receptor beta chains from one sample, sequenced in a study of OX40 agonist ivuxolimab in advanced cancers. Libraries were prepared by immunoSEQ multiplex PCR; TCRdb keeps only in-frame clonotypes and omits some of them. Of fewer than 90,000 clones in the sample, around 87% were seen once. Sequencing used CD4+ or CD8+ T cells sorted from blood, obtained in a trial of the OX40 agonist ivuxolimab. The receptors were sampled from an adult with an advanced solid tumor such as melanoma, head and neck, liver or kidney cancer.

The chain uses TRBV29-1 and TRBJ2-1, with 13 bases matching TRBD2. Germline trimming cut 7 bases from V and 7 bases from J; bases unmatched to any gene: 7. Looked up from germline, CDR1 is SQVTM and CDR2 is ANQGSEA. This CDR3 has 14 amino acids. CDR3 sequence (DNA): TGCAGCGCTTCCGGGACTAGCGGGGAGAATGAGCAGTTCTTC. It is translated as CSASGTSGENEQFF.

The rearrangement joins TRBV11-2 to TRBJ2-6; D remains unclear. The V end was cut by 3 bases, the J end by 2 bases, with 2 bases between. Germline V gives CDR1 SGHAT, CDR2 FQNNGV. The CDR3 length is 13 residues. CDR3 sequence reads: CASSLAGANVLTF. The CDR3 DNA follows: TGTGCCAGCAGCTTGGCTGGGGCCAACGTCCTGACTTTC.

The gene calls are TRBV7-2 and TRBJ1-1; 7 positions agree with TRBD1. The CDR3 contains 14 residues. Germline V gene data show CDR1 as SGHTA and CDR2 as FQGNSA. V was pared by 3 bases and J by 5 bases, with 6 bases of the junction left unmatched. CDR3 in DNA: TGTGCCAGCAGCTTGGTACAGGGGTGGACTGAAGCTTTCTTT. This codes for CASSLVQGWTEAFF.

This chain joins TRBV5-4 and TRBJ1-1; D not certain. The CDR3 extends over 15 amino acids. Looked up from germline, CDR1 is SGHNT and CDR2 is YYREEE (reference sequence). V was pared by 1 base and J by 1 base, with 11 bases between. The CDR3 bases are TGTGCCAGCAGCTTGTCGGGGTGGGGGAACACTGAAGCTTTCTTT. Translating gives CASSLSGWGNTEAFF.

V usage is TRBV19 and J usage is TRBJ1-2; 7 bases map to TRBD1. CDR3 size: 15 residues. The trim removed 4 bases at V and 2 bases at J, leaving 7 bases unmatched. The germline CDR1 and CDR2 sequences are LNHDA and SQIVND (reference sequence). For the CDR3, the DNA is TGTGCCAGTAGTAACTATTTGACAGGGAACTATGGCTACACCTTC. It codes for CASSNYLTGNYGYTF.

The CDR3 nucleotides are TGTGCCAGCGCCCCGGACAGGGGCAATGAGCAGTTCTTC. Translation: CASAPDRGNEQFF. This sequence joins TRBV11-3 and TRBJ2-1, with 9 bases lining up with TRBD1. The germline V gene has CDR1 SGHNT and CDR2 YENEEA. Trimming cost V 8 bases and J 6 bases; bases outside gene matches: 5. CDR3 length: 13 amino acids.

This clone was seen a few times. The J gene is TRBJ2-7, the V gene TRBV4-3; TRBD1 matches 7 bases. This CDR3 is 16 amino acids long. J lost 3 bases, V lost 0 bases, and 8 bases had no gene match. CDR1 is LGHNA and CDR2 is YSLEER in the germline V gene. In DNA, the CDR3 is TGCGCCAGCAGCCAAGATCAAAACAGGGGTCTCTACGAGCAGTACTTC. Translated: CASSQDQNRGLYEQYF.

This rearrangement joins TRBV7-7 to TRBJ2-5; D remains ambiguous. The CDR3 totals 13 residues. The V and J ends lost 1 base and 7 bases respectively, with 10 bases between them. Looked up from germline, CDR1 is SSHAT and CDR2 is FNYEAQ (reference sequence). The CDR3 sequence is CASSLGLDGTQYF. The CDR3 DNA follows: TGTGCCAGCAGCTTAGGGCTAGACGGGACCCAGTACTTC.

The V and J genes are TRBV2 and TRBJ2-3; D is possibly TRBD1 or TRBD2 (5 bases each). Germline CDR1 and CDR2: SNHLY and FYNNEI. Trimming cost V 8 bases and J 6 bases, with 6 bases left between them. There are 10 residues in the CDR3. The DNA for the CDR3 is TGTGCCAGCTGGGGGGATACGCAGTATTTT. It specifies CASWGDTQYF.

A word on this clone: At the DNA level, this CDR3 is encoded by other sequences in the same sample as well. V is TRBV7-2 and J is TRBJ1-1; 8 positions match TRBD1. The CDR3 runs to 15 residues. Germline-derived CDR1 and CDR2 are SGHTA and FQGNSA. Unmatched junction bases numbered 12, after V lost 2 bases and J lost 10 bases. The CDR3 reads CASSLRGQGSVGAFF. In nucleotides, the CDR3 is TGTGCCAGCAGCTTAAGAGGACAGGGTTCGGTCGGAGCTTTCTTT.

The chain employs TRBV28 and TRBJ1-3; D call uncertain. V shed 6 bases and J shed 0 bases, with 6 bases lying between them. Germline assignment: CDR1 MDHEN and CDR2 SYDVKM. This CDR3 comprises 13 residues. The CDR3 region is CASSRNSGNTIYF. CDR3 bases: TGTGCCAGCAGCAGAAACTCTGGAAACACCATATATTTT. Full variable domain (outside the CDR3, taken from reference TRBV28 and TRBJ1-3): DVKVTQSSRYLVKRTGEKVFLECVQDMDHENMFWYRQDPGLGLRLIYFSYDVKMKEKGDIPEGYSVSREKKERFSLILESASTNQTSMYLCASSRNSGNTIYFGEGSWLTVV.

The chain couples TRBV6-5 to TRBJ1-2; D call uncertain. Trimming left V 6 bases short and J 8 bases short, with 19 bases between. There are 14 residues in the CDR3. The germline V gene has CDR1 MNHEY and CDR2 SVGAGI. In DNA, the CDR3 is TGTGCCAGCAGCCTAGACCTCGTCCAGAGGGGCTACACCTTC. This codes for CASSLDLVQRGYTF.

V gene TRBV20-1 combines with J gene TRBJ2-5; D is unclear. The V gene's germline CDR1 is DFQATT and CDR2 SNEGSKA (reference sequence). This CDR3 contains 11 residues. Trimming cost V 0 bases and J 8 bases, with 7 bases left between them. CDR3 in DNA: TGCAGTGCTAGAGATCAGAAAACCCAGTACTTC. Translated: CSARDQKTQYF.

This clone occurred once. The chain links TRBV4-1 to TRBJ2-7; D possibly corresponds to TRBD1 (6 bases). The CDR3 spans 14 residues. Germline loops: CDR1 MGHRA, CDR2 YSYEKL. The germline V and J ends were trimmed by 9 bases and 6 bases, with 21 bases remaining between them. This CDR3 reads CASTAQGKGGEQYF. DNA of the CDR3: TGCGCCAGTACCGCACAGGGAAAAGGAGGCGAGCAGTACTTC.

The J gene is TRBJ1-1, the V gene TRBV2, with TRBD1 matching 7 bases. Per the germline V gene, CDR1 is SNHLY and CDR2 is FYNNEI. The trim removed 0 bases at V and 1 base at J, leaving 2 bases unmatched. CDR3 length equals 15 residues. The CDR3 region is CASSEARQGNTEAFF. The CDR3 region has the DNA TGTGCCAGCAGTGAAGCGAGACAGGGGAACACTGAAGCTTTCTTT.

The gene calls are TRBV13 and TRBJ2-1, with D perhaps TRBD2 (5 bases). The CDR3 runs 14 residues. CDR1 PRHDT and CDR2 FYEKMQ come from the germline V gene (reference sequence). With 4 bases removed from V and 7 bases from J, the gap between germline ends came to 14 bases. CDR3 in DNA: TGTGCCAGCAGCTCCACGCCGAGGGCAAATGAGCAGTTCTTC. Translating it yields CASSSTPRANEQFF.

J is TRBJ2-3 and V is TRBV4-3, with 9 nucleotides matching TRBD1. Trimming took 0 bases from V and 3 from J; bases not matched to a gene: 7. Germline V gives CDR1 LGHNA, CDR2 YSLEER. The CDR3 contains 17 residues. CDR3 DNA: TGCGCCAGCAGCCAAGAGTGGGGCGGACAGGGGACAGATACGCAGTATTTT. It encodes CASSQEWGGQGTDTQYF.

The V gene is TRBV7-9, the J gene TRBJ1-4; D uncertain. The germline V gene encodes CDR1 SEHNR and CDR2 FQNEAQ (reference sequence). V lost 4 bases to trimming and J lost 7 bases, with 13 bases between them. The CDR3 consists of 14 residues. DNA for the CDR3: TGTGCCAGCAGCTCTCGGACGGTTGGTGAAAAACTGTTTTTT. Its protein product is CASSSRTVGEKLFF.

The rearrangement links TRBV28 to TRBJ2-3, with a tentative D call TRBD2 (5 bases). V was trimmed by 3 bases and J by 0 bases, leaving 7 bases between them. Germline V gene sequence: CDR1 MDHEN, CDR2 SYDVKM. There are 14 residues in the CDR3. CDR3 bases: TGTGCCAGCAGTTTGAGCGGTAGCACAGATACGCAGTATTTT. Translated: CASSLSGSTDTQYF.

This clone appeared once. The V gene is TRBV23-1, the J gene TRBJ2-7; 10 bases map to TRBD1. TRBV23-1 is an ORF, and what it does is uncertain. Trimming took 8 bases from V and 6 from J; bases not matched to a gene: 10. The CDR3 has 14 amino acids. The CDR3: CASGHTTGGSEQYV. CDR3 in DNA: TGCGCCAGCGGGCACACGACAGGGGGCTCCGAGCAGTACGTC.

V gene TRBV7-3 combines with J gene TRBJ1-5; no clear D. Germline lookup yields CDR1 SGHTA and CDR2 FQGTGA. The CDR3 extends over 12 amino acids. Trimming shortened V by 3 bases and J by 6 bases, and 6 bases separated the two germline ends. The CDR3 loop is CASSFQVQPQHF. The CDR3 coding sequence is TGTGCCAGCAGCTTCCAGGTTCAGCCCCAGCATTTT.

The gene calls are TRBV10-3 and TRBJ2-3; 8 bases match TRBD1. The CDR3 extends over 11 amino acids. V trimming: 8 bases; J trimming: 9 bases; junction bases outside the gene matches: 4. Germline V gene sequence: CDR1 ENHRY, CDR2 SYGVKD. CDR3 loop: CAIDRGDTQYF. As DNA, the CDR3 is TGTGCCATCGACAGGGGAGACACGCAGTATTTT.

J is TRBJ2-1 and V is TRBV7-2; 8 bases align to TRBD1. The V gene's germline CDR1 is SGHTA and CDR2 FQGNSA. This CDR3 spans 15 amino acids. V shed 6 bases, J shed 7 bases, and the junction held 11 bases outside the gene matches. CDR3 sequence: CASRSFDRGGNEQFF. The CDR3 DNA reads as TGTGCCAGCAGATCTTTTGACAGGGGTGGGAATGAGCAGTTCTTC. Together with reference TRBV7-2 and TRBJ2-1, the CDR3 gives the full variable domain: GAGVSQSPSNKVTEKGKDVELRCDPISGHTALYWYRQSLGQGLEFLIYFQGNSAPDKSGLPSDRFSAERTGGSVSTLTIQRTQQEDSAVYLCASRSFDRGGNEQFFGPGTRLTVL.

The chain employs TRBV7-2 and TRBJ1-1, with D uncertain. The CDR3 is 12 amino acids. V lost 6 bases and J lost 4, with 9 bases in between. Per the germline V gene, CDR1 is SGHTA and CDR2 is FQGNSA. The chain's CDR3 is CASSLVTTEAFF. The CDR3 DNA reads TGTGCCAGCAGTCTTGTGACCACTGAAGCTTTCTTT. Full variable domain (missing parts from reference TRBV7-2 and TRBJ1-1): GAGVSQSPSNKVTEKGKDVELRCDPISGHTALYWYRQSLGQGLEFLIYFQGNSAPDKSGLPSDRFSAERTGGSVSTLTIQRTQQEDSAVYLCASSLVTTEAFFGQGTRLTVV.

The chain combines TRBV7-9 with TRBJ1-5; possible D gene TRBD1, 6 bases. This CDR3 spans 15 amino acids. The V end was cut by 0 bases, the J end by 4 bases, with 10 bases between. The V gene's germline CDR1 is SEHNR and CDR2 FQNEAQ (reference sequence). CDR3: CASSLAETGNQPQHF. The CDR3 DNA reads TGTGCCAGCAGCTTAGCCGAGACAGGAAATCAGCCCCAGCATTTT.